The present T cell receptor (beta chain) was sequenced within a study of post-analysis software for immune sequencing data. Study-wide results and limits: Patients used five TRBV segments, including TRBV5-6, TRBV5-1 and TRBV20-1, more often than controls. Normalized Chao1 diversity was significantly lower in multiple sclerosis patients than in controls.

Carried by the TCR beta cDNA libraries were unique molecular identifiers. TCRdb re-called the PCR reads with MiXCR, one entry per CDR3 protein. The sample consists of 750,000 to 900,000 distinct CDR3 sequences, 40% to 55% of them appearing once. This clonotype has a handful of counts. Antigen unknown. Germline assignment: CDR1 DFQATT and CDR2 SNEGSKA (reference sequence). This CDR3 region has 13 residues. V was shortened by 0 bases and J by 6 bases, with 10 bases between the two germline ends. Material for sequencing was blood. The origin of this receptor is a girl aged 5-17 years with multiple sclerosis. V usage is TRBV20-1 and J usage is TRBJ2-3, with unresolved D. CDR3 protein: CSARDRLVDTQYF. The CDR3 nucleotides read TGCAGTGCTAGAGATCGCCTAGTCGATACGCAGTATTTT.